This T cell receptor (beta chain) emerged from a study of CD8 T cells in ankylosing spondylitis. Trimming left V 4 bases short and J 10 bases short, with 10 bases between. Germline assignment: CDR1 DFQATT and CDR2 SNEGSKA (reference sequence). This CDR3 is built from 10 residues. This clonotype was seen ten or more times. The antigen remains undetermined. Researchers built TCR beta libraries using quantitative 5'-RACE with molecular barcodes. TCRdb processed the 5' RACE reads anew with MiXCR; each CDR3 protein has one entry. The profile covers almost 45,000 distinct CDR3 sequences, with approximately 10% appearing a single time and more than 1.3% taken by the ten largest. Study-level findings and limits: What seemed typical of ankylosing spondylitis blood was a TCR beta motif built from several highly homologous variants. Matched ankylosing spondylitis synovial fluid reportedly contained a significantly enriched population of disease-linked clones.

The chain uses TRBV20-1 and TRBJ1-1; D call uncertain. This TCR derives from a male donor with ankylosing spondylitis or in good health (not recorded which). The sequenced sample consisted of blood, either unsorted or a sorted T cell fraction (not recorded which). CDR3 nucleotides: TGCAGTGCTATATCCACCGGAGCTTTCTTT. Translating it yields CSAISTGAFF.